At least ten counts were recorded for the clone carrying this T cell receptor (beta chain). Antigen unknown. CDR3 length equals 13 residues. The germline V and J ends were trimmed by 6 bases and 9 bases, with 12 bases remaining between them. Germline CDR1 and CDR2: MDHEN and SYDVKM. Using RNA template, CDR3s of TCR alpha and beta were amplified with iRepertoire arm-PCR. One-step reverse transcription and amplification started from approximately 100-400 ng of tissue mRNA or PBMC total RNA. TCRdb reprocessed the multiplex PCR reads with MiXCR, giving one entry per CDR3 protein. Here the sample spans approximately 400,000 distinct CDR3 sequences, 41% being singletons. These data are taken from a study of glioma-infiltrating T cells. General study results and limits: CDR3 overlap between tissue and blood was very small.

V gene TRBV28 combines with J gene TRBJ1-6; D possibly corresponds to TRBD1 (5 bases). The receptor was isolated from a human donor with low-grade glioma or glioblastoma, undergoing nonglioma brain surgery, or in good health (not recorded which). Sequenced material: glioma tissue, nonneoplastic brain tissue, or PBMCs (not recorded which). DNA of the CDR3: TGTGCCAGCAGACGGGCAGGGTTTTCACCCCTCCACTTT. It encodes CASRRAGFSPLHF.